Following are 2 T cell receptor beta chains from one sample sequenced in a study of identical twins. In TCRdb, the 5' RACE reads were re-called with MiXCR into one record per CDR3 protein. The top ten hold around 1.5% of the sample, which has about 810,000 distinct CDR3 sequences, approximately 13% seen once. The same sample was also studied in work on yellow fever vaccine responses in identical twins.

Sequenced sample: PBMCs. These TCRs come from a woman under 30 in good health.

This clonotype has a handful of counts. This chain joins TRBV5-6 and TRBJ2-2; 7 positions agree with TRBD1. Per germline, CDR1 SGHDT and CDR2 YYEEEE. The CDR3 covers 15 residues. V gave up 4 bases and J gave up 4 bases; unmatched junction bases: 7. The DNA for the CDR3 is TGTGCCAGCAGCATAAGACAGGGCGGCACCGGGGAGCTGTTTTTT. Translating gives CASSIRQGGTGELFF.

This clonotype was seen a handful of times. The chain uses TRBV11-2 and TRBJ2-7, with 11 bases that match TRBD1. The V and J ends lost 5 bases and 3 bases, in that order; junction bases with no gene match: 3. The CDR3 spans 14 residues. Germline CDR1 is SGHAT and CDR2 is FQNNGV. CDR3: CASSAGQGDYEQYF. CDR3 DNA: TGTGCCAGCAGCGCGGGACAGGGGGACTACGAGCAGTACTTC.